This T cell receptor (beta chain) appears in the sequencing data of a study of shared clonotypes between healthy human individuals. Measured with immunoSEQ multiplex PCR; TCRdb has only the in-frame clones, and not every one. Here the sample spans more than 400,000 clones, about 72% being singletons. The CDR3 runs 17 residues. The junction had 7 bases not matched to a gene; V was cut back by 2 bases and J by 5 bases. Looked up from germline, CDR1 is WSHSY and CDR2 is SAAADI. Source material: PBMCs. The TCR comes from a woman in her 40s in good health. Some clones in this sample may be carry-over from other donors' samples. The rearrangement uses TRBV10-2 and TRBJ2-7, with 15 bases matching TRBD2. The CDR3 loop is CASSEPQGLAGGNEQYF. The DNA of the CDR3 is TGCGCCAGCAGTGAGCCCCAGGGACTAGCGGGAGGAAACGAGCAGTACTTC.